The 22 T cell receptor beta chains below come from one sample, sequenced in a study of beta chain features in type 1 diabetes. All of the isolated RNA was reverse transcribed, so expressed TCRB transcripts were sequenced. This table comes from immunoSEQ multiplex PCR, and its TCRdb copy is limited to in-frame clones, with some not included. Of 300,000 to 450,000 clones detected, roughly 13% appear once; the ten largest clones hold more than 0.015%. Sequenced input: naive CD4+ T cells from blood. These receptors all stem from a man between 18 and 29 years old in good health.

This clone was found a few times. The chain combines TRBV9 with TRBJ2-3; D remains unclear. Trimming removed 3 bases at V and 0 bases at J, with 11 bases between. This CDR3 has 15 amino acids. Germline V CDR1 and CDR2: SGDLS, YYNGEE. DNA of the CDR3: TGTGCCAGCAGCGGCCGATCACATAGCACAGATACGCAGTATTTT. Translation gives CASSGRSHSTDTQYF.

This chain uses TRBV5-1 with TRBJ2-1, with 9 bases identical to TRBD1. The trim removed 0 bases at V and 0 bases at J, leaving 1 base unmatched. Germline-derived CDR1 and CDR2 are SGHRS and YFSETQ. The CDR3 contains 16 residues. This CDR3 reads CASSLEGQGSYNEQFF. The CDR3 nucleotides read TGCGCCAGCAGCTTGGAGGGACAGGGCTCCTACAATGAGCAGTTCTTC.

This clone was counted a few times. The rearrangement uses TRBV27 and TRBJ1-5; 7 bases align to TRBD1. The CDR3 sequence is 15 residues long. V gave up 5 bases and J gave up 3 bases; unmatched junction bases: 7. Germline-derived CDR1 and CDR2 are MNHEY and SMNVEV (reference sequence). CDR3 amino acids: CASSLFGTVNQPQHF. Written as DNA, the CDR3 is TGTGCCAGCAGTCTGTTCGGGACAGTCAATCAGCCCCAGCATTTT.

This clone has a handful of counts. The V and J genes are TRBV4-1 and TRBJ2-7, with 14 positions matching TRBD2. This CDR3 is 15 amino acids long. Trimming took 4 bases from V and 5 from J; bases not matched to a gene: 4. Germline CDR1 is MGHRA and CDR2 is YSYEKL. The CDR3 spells CASSRTSGRRDEQYF. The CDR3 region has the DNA TGCGCCAGCAGCCGGACTAGCGGGAGGAGAGACGAGCAGTACTTC.

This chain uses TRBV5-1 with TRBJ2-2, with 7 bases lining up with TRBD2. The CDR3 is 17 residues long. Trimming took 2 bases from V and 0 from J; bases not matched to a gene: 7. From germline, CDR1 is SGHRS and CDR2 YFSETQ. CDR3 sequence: CASSFPGGRANTGELFF. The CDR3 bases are TGCGCCAGCAGCTTCCCGGGAGGACGCGCGAACACCGGGGAGCTGTTTTTT.

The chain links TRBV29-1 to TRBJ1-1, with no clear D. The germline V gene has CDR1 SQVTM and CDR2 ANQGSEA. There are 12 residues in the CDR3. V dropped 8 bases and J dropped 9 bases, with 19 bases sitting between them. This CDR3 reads CSIRRLDAKAFF. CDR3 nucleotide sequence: TGCAGCATCCGCAGGCTGGATGCGAAAGCTTTCTTT.

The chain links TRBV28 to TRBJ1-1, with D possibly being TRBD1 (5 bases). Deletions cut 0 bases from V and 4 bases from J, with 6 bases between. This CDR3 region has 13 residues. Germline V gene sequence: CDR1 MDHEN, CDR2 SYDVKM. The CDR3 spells CASSLWGGTEAFF. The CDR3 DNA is TGTGCCAGCAGTTTATGGGGGGGCACTGAAGCTTTCTTT.

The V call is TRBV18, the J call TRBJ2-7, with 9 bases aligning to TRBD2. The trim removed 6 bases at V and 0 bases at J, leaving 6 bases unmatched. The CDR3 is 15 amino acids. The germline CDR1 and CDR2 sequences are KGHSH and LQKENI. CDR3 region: CASSPSGGNSYEQYF. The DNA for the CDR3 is TGTGCCAGCTCGCCAAGCGGGGGGAACTCCTACGAGCAGTACTTC. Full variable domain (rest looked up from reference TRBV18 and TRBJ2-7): NAGVMQNPRHLVRRRGQEARLRCSPMKGHSHVYWYRQLPEEGLKFMVYLQKENIIDESGMPKERFSAEFPKEGPSILRIQQVVRGDSAAYFCASSPSGGNSYEQYFGPGTRLTVT.

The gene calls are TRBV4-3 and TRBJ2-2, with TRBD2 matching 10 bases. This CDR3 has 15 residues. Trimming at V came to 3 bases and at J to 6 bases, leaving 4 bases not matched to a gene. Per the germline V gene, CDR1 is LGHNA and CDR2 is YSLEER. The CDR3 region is CASSQSGGAAGELFF. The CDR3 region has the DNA TGCGCCAGCAGCCAGAGCGGGGGGGCAGCCGGGGAGCTGTTTTTT.

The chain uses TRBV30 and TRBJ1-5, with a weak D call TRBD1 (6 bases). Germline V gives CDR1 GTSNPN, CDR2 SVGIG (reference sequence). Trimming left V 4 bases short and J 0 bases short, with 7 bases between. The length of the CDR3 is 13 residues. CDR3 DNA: TGTGCCTGGAACAGGGATAGCAATCAGCCCCAGCATTTT. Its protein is CAWNRDSNQPQHF.

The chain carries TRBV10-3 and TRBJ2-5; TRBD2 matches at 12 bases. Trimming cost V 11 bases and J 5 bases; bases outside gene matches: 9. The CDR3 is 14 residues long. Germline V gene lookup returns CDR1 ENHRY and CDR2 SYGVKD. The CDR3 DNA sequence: TGTGCCGGCCCTAGCGGGGGGGCCGGGGAGACCCAGTACTTC. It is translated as CAGPSGGAGETQYF.

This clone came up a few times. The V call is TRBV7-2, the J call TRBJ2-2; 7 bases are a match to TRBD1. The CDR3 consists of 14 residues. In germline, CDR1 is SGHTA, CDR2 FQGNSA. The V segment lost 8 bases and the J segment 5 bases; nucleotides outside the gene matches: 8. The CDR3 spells CASHEGQRTGELFF. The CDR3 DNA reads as TGTGCCAGCCATGAGGGACAGCGAACCGGGGAGCTGTTTTTT. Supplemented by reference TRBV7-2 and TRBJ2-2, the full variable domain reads GAGVSQSPSNKVTEKGKDVELRCDPISGHTALYWYRQSLGQGLEFLIYFQGNSAPDKSGLPSDRFSAERTGGSVSTLTIQRTQQEDSAVYLCASHEGQRTGELFFGEGSRLTVL.

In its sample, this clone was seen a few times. The CDR3 region is CASLVAGLAKNIQYF. DNA of the CDR3: TGTGCCAGCCTCGTTGCAGGGCTAGCCAAAAACATTCAGTACTTC. The chain recombines TRBV2 with TRBJ2-4; perhaps TRBD1 as D (5 bases). Germline V lookup: CDR1 SNHLY, CDR2 FYNNEI. The ends were cut back, 8 bases at V and 0 bases at J, with 14 bases in the middle. CDR3 length: 15 residues.

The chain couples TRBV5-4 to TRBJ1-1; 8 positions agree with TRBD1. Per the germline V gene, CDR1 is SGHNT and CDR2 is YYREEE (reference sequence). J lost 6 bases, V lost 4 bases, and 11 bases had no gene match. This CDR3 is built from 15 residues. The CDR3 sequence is CASSIPDRGIAEAFF. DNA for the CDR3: TGTGCCAGCAGCATCCCCGACAGGGGTATCGCTGAAGCTTTCTTT. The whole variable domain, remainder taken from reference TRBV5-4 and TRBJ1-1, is ETGVTQSPTHLIKTRGQQVTLRCSSQSGHNTVSWYQQALGQGPQFIFQYYREEENGRGNFPPRFSGLQFPNYSSELNVNALELDDSALYLCASSIPDRGIAEAFFGQGTRLTVV.

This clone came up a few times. The CDR3 is CASSPGLDNEQFF. The CDR3 nucleotides read TGTGCCAGCTCCCCGGGACTAGACAATGAGCAGTTCTTC. The chain combines TRBV18 with TRBJ2-1; TRBD2 matches 8 bases. V shed 6 bases, J shed 5 bases, and the junction held 3 bases outside the gene matches. Germline lookup yields CDR1 KGHSH and CDR2 LQKENI. The CDR3 runs 13 residues. Variable domain in full (rest from reference TRBV18 and TRBJ2-1): NAGVMQNPRHLVRRRGQEARLRCSPMKGHSHVYWYRQLPEEGLKFMVYLQKENIIDESGMPKERFSAEFPKEGPSILRIQQVVRGDSAAYFCASSPGLDNEQFFGPGTRLTVL.

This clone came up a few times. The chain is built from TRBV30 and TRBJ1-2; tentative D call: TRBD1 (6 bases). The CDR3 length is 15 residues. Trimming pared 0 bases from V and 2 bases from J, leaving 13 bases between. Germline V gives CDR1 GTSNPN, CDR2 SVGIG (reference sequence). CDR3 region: CAWSVPDRKNYGYTF. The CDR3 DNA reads TGTGCCTGGAGTGTTCCGGACAGAAAAAACTATGGCTACACCTTC.

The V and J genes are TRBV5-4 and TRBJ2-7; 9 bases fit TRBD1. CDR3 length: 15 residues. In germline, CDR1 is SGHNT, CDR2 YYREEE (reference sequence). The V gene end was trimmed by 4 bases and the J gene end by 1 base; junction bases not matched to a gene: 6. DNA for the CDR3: TGTGCCAGCAGCCCGGGACAGGGATTTTCCTACGAGCAGTACTTC. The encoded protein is CASSPGQGFSYEQYF. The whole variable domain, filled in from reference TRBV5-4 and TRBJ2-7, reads ETGVTQSPTHLIKTRGQQVTLRCSSQSGHNTVSWYQQALGQGPQFIFQYYREEENGRGNFPPRFSGLQFPNYSSELNVNALELDDSALYLCASSPGQGFSYEQYFGPGTRLTVT.

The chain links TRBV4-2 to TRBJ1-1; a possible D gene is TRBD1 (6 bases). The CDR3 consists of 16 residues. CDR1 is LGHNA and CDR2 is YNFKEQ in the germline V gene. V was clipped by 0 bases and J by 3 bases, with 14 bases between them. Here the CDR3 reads CASSQDGNRVYTEAFF. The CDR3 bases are TGTGCCAGCAGCCAAGATGGGAACAGGGTCTACACTGAAGCTTTCTTT.

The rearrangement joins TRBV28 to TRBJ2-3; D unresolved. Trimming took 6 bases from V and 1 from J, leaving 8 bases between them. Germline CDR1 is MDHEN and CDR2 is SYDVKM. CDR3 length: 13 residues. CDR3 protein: CASRSSGTDTQYF. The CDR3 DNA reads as TGTGCCAGCAGATCCTCAGGCACAGATACGCAGTATTTT.

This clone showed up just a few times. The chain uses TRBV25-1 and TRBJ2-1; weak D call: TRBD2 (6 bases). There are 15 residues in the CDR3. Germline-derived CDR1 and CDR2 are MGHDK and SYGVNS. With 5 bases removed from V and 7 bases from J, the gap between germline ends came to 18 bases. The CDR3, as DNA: TGTGCCAGCAGTAGGTCGCCTGGGGGGACGAATGAGCAGTTCTTC. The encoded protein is CASSRSPGGTNEQFF.

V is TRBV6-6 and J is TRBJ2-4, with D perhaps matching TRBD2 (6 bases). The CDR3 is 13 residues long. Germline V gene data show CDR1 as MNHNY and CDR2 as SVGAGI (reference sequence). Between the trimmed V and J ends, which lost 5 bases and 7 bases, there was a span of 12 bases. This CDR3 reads CASSPGRGNIQYF. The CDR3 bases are TGTGCCAGCAGTCCGGGCCGGGGGAACATTCAGTACTTC.

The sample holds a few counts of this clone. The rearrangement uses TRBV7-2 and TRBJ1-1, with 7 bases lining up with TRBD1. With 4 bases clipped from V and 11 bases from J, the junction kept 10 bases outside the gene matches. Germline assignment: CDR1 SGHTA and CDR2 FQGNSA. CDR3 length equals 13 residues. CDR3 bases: TGTGCCAGCAGCTCTAGCCGGGACAGAGCCGCTTTCTTT. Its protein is CASSSSRDRAAFF. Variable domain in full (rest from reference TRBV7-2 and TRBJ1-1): GAGVSQSPSNKVTEKGKDVELRCDPISGHTALYWYRQSLGQGLEFLIYFQGNSAPDKSGLPSDRFSAERTGGSVSTLTIQRTQQEDSAVYLCASSSSRDRAAFFGQGTRLTVV.